This TCR beta chain was observed in a study of T cell responses to AZD1222 COVID-19 vaccine. General observations from the study: Distributed over spike, vaccine-associated CD4 TCRs predominated at 160-218 and 743-854. Repertoire sampling happened only post peak T cell response. Donors were mostly white British, more females; clonal diversity possibly underestimated. Close to half of all spike-specific TCRs reportedly target regions of the variants that are unmutated.

The repertoire was sequenced with immunoSEQ multiplex PCR; TCRdb's copy has only in-frame clones and lacks some. The data show approximately 100,000 clones, 85% to 95% seen once. This clone was recorded only once. Antigen: not known. Sequenced here: peripheral blood, sampled on day 0 of AZD1222 vaccination. This sequence was found in an adult in good health.

The CDR3 DNA reads as TGTGCCACCGATCCCCGACCGCGTGGCGGCGAGCAGTACTTC. Protein product: CATDPRPRGGEQYF. The rearrangement links TRBV28 to TRBJ2-7; the D is unclear. The CDR3 covers 14 residues. CDR1 and CDR2 (germline): MDHEN, SYDVKM. V was clipped by 10 bases and J by 6 bases, with 22 bases between them.